A single sample gave rise to the 11 T cell receptor beta chains below, sequenced in a study of T cell responses to AZD1222 COVID-19 vaccine. Generated by immunoSEQ multiplex PCR, the TCRdb table keeps only in-frame clones and is missing some. The sample yields fewer than 180,000 clones, 94% seen once. The sequencing used peripheral blood, collected on day 0 of AZD1222 vaccination. These receptor sequences come from an adult in good health.

This chain connects TRBV7-3 to TRBJ2-5; TRBD2 matches 10 bases. From germline, CDR1 is SGHTA and CDR2 FQGTGA. Trimming at V came to 5 bases and at J to 5 bases, leaving 8 bases not matched to a gene. The CDR3 contains 15 residues. The CDR3 DNA reads TGTGCCAGCAGCGTTCTAGCGGGAGACCGGGAGACCCAGTACTTC. Its translation: CASSVLAGDRETQYF.

The chain combines TRBV5-4 with TRBJ2-7; TRBD1 matches at 9 bases. V shed 3 bases, J shed 3 bases, and the junction held 7 bases outside the gene matches. Germline V gives CDR1 SGHNT, CDR2 YYREEE (reference sequence). This CDR3 has 15 amino acids. The CDR3 DNA reads as TGTGCCAGCAGCTCCGCGGGACAGGGTATCTACGAGCAGTACGTC. As protein: CASSSAGQGIYEQYV.

The rearrangement joins TRBV3-1 (or the pseudogene TRBV3-2) to TRBJ2-1; 12 positions match TRBD2. V was pared by 0 bases and J by 6 bases, with 15 bases of the junction left unmatched. This CDR3 comprises 20 residues. The germline CDR1 and CDR2 sequences are LGHDT and YNNKEL (reference sequence). The CDR3 sequence: CASSQDERLAGGSRGNEQFF. CDR3 DNA: TGTGCCAGCAGCCAAGATGAGCGTCTAGCGGGAGGGTCTAGGGGCAATGAGCAGTTCTTC.

This clone is a singleton in its sample. V is TRBV2 and J is TRBJ1-2, with 7 bases that match TRBD1. The CDR3 spans 11 residues. CDR1 is SNHLY, CDR2 FYNNEI, per germline. The ends lost 7 bases at V and 5 bases at J; junction bases unmatched: 1. The DNA of the CDR3 is TGTGCCAGCACAGGGGGTTATGGCTACACCTTC. This sequence encodes CASTGGYGYTF.

The chain couples TRBV2 to TRBJ2-1, with TRBD1 matching 12 bases. CDR3 length: 14 residues. Trimming cost V 7 bases and J 8 bases; bases outside gene matches: 6. Germline V lookup: CDR1 SNHLY, CDR2 FYNNEI. CDR3 residues: CASTRDRGRDEQFF. CDR3 bases: TGTGCCAGCACCCGGGACAGGGGGCGAGATGAGCAGTTCTTC.

J is TRBJ1-1 and V is TRBV7-2, with a weak D call TRBD1 (5 bases). V was trimmed by 4 bases and J by 5 bases, leaving 14 bases between them. The CDR3 has 14 amino acids. Germline V gene lookup returns CDR1 SGHTA and CDR2 FQGNSA. CDR3 nucleotide sequence: TGTGCCAGCAGCTCGGACAACGGCGCTACTGAAGCTTTCTTT. Translating gives CASSSDNGATEAFF.

V usage is TRBV2 and J usage is TRBJ2-7, with D possibly being TRBD1 (5 bases). The CDR3 sequence is 12 residues long. Germline CDR1 and CDR2: SNHLY and FYNNEI. Between the trimmed V and J ends, which lost 5 bases and 8 bases, there was a span of 13 bases. The CDR3 bases are TGTGCCAGCAGTATAAAGGGGTCCCAGCAGTACGTC. It encodes CASSIKGSQQYV.

The rearrangement uses TRBV7-9 and TRBJ2-7, with 9 bases matching TRBD1. This CDR3 is 12 amino acids long. Germline V lookup: CDR1 SEHNR, CDR2 FQNEAQ (reference sequence). The trim removed 3 bases at V and 9 bases at J, leaving 3 bases unmatched. As DNA, the CDR3 is TGTGCCAGCAGCTTTACAGGGGGCCGGCAGTACGTC. Translating it yields CASSFTGGRQYV.

For the CDR3, the DNA is TGTGCCATCAGCATGAGGTTCGGAAACACCATATATTTT. Translation: CAISMRFGNTIYF. The chain employs TRBV10-3 and TRBJ1-3; D call uncertain. V was shortened by 6 bases and J by 4 bases, with 10 bases between the two germline ends. CDR1 and CDR2 (germline): ENHRY, SYGVKD. This CDR3 is built from 13 residues.

V is TRBV11-1 and J is TRBJ1-6; 7 bases line up with TRBD1. The CDR3 contains 14 residues. V shed 1 base, J shed 9 bases, and the junction held 3 bases outside the gene matches. CDR1 SGHAT and CDR2 FQDESV come from the germline V gene (reference sequence). Here the CDR3 reads CASSLVGGGSPLHF. CDR3 DNA: TGTGCCAGCAGCTTAGTAGGGGGCGGTTCACCCCTCCACTTT. Based on the CDR3 plus reference TRBV11-1 and TRBJ1-6, the full variable domain is EAEVAQSPRYKITEKSQAVAFWCDPISGHATLYWYRQILGQGPELLVQFQDESVVDDSQLPKDRFSAERLKGVDSTLKIQPAELGDSAMYLCASSLVGGGSPLHFGNGTRLTVT.

The V gene is TRBV6-5, the J gene TRBJ1-6, with 7 bases lining up with TRBD1. Trimming at V came to 8 bases and at J to 3 bases, leaving 4 bases not matched to a gene. The V gene's germline CDR1 is MNHEY and CDR2 SVGAGI. The CDR3 runs to 14 residues. CDR3 nucleotides: TGTGCCAGCCGACAGGGCGGCTATAATTCACCCCTCCACTTT. Residues: CASRQGGYNSPLHF.